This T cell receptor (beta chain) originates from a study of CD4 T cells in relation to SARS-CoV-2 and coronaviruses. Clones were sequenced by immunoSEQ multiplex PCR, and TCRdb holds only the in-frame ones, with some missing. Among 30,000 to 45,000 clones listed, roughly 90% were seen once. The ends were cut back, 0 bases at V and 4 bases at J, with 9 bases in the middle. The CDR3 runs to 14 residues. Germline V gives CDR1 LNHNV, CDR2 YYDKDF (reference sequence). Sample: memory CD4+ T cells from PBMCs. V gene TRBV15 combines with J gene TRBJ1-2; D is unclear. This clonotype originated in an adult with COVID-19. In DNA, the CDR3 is TGTGCCACCAGCAGAGATCTTCTCGTCTATGGCTACACCTTC. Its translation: CATSRDLLVYGYTF.